Below, one T cell receptor (beta chain) is given with its context. What it recognizes is unknown. Treatment of the sample: oral pan-JAK inhibitor, 5-10 mg twice daily. This CDR3 has 15 residues. The V gene end was trimmed by 2 bases and the J gene end by 8 bases; junction bases not matched to a gene: 9. Germline lookup yields CDR1 SGHNT and CDR2 YYREEE (reference sequence). TCR sequencing used cDNA made by reverse transcription of extracted RNA. Clones were sequenced by immunoSEQ multiplex PCR, and TCRdb holds only the in-frame ones, with some missing. The sample has about 290,000 clones, nearly 60% seen once. This specimen comes from a study of CD8+ T cells in alopecia areata. Study at large: The duration of tofacitinib was 6 to 18 months, with 6 months off drug afterward. Whole-study results and caveats: During tofacitinib treatment, many expanded lesional clones remained in scalp and blood.

This specimen consisted of CD4+ T cells sorted from blood, obtained at week 24, from a patient treated with tofacitinib. The source of this sequence is a human donor with alopecia areata. The V call is TRBV5-4, the J call TRBJ2-3; 9 bases are shared with TRBD2. The CDR3 sequence is CASSFNSGGFGTQYF. CDR3 nucleotide sequence: TGTGCCAGCAGCTTTAATAGCGGGGGATTTGGTACGCAGTATTTT.